This section outlines one T cell receptor (beta chain) sequence together with its context. Through a sample-barcoded 5' primer and a J-beta primer mix, a second PCR was run for about 6 to 12 cycles. TCRdb passed the 5' RACE reads through MiXCR, listing each CDR3 protein once. This sample yields hundreds of thousands of distinct CDR3 sequences, of which around a fifth are seen a single time; under 25% belongs to the top ten. The V end lost 5 bases, the J end lost 3 bases, and 13 bases lay between the germline ends. Germline lookup yields CDR1 LGHDT and CDR2 YNNKEL (reference sequence). This CDR3 contains 14 residues. The source of the sample is a study of blood T cells in healthy people across ages.

Sequenced input: blood. The chain carries TRBV3-1 and TRBJ1-1; D possibly corresponds to TRBD1 (6 bases). This TCR derives from a man aged 65-85 years in good health. The CDR3 region is CASSKRGGHTEAFF. The CDR3 region has the DNA TGTGCCAGCAGCAAAAGGGGGGGACACACTGAAGCTTTCTTT.